This T cell receptor (beta chain) was recorded in a study of cytomegalovirus exposure and HLA in healthy donors (dated by TCRdb to 2016 to 2017). Background for the entire study: An earlier analysis of roughly 610 of the donors reported 276 Gb of sequence data and 117 million unique TCR beta sequences obtained from 150 million to 200 million T cells. In a later analysis, previously published TCR beta repertoires from 500 to 750 donors were re-analyzed and high-resolution HLA genotyping was added so that TCR occurrence patterns could be studied. Class I and class II HLA loci were covered by the typing at four-digit resolution. Typing coverage varied by locus: 629-630 donors for A, B, C, DRB1 and DQB1; more than 500 for DQA1; over 600 for DPA1; approximately 470 for DPB1. Genome-wide SNP genotypes for about three fifths of the roughly 670 donors were used in a later genetic analysis, which treated that subset as a discovery cohort. In addition to the first cohort of 666 subjects, a separate validation cohort of over 90 different subjects was used. The study combined high-throughput TCR immunosequencing, statistical association of individual TCRs with disease status, and machine learning to predict cytomegalovirus infection status. Every repertoire in the discovery cohort had been generated on one and the same sequencing platform. An earlier analysis of around 580 of the donors used high-throughput TCR beta sequencing to judge whether each TCR beta V gene segment behaved as functional or pseudogenic. Donor age, sex, ethnicity and CMV serostatus were compiled alongside the repertoire data. Among the roughly 390 genotyped donors, about 83% belonged to the genetic ancestry cluster associated with self-reported Caucasian donors. The aim of the study was to test whether cataloging public T cell receptors could identify signatures of past pathogen exposure. Among roughly 370 genotyped donors of the cohort, an average of approximately 230,000 unique TCR beta nucleotide sequences were sequenced per donor, roughly 18% of them non-productive. An early release covering about 600 HLA-typed donors comprised about 290 gigabases of sequencing data and approximately 85 million unique TCR sequences. The later analysis used no new phenotypic data to find candidate immune exposures, relying instead on TCR beta sequences and their occurrence across donors. Several DR-DQ haplotypes were treated as single units for association and clustering because of strong linkage in the cohort. Using immunosequencing, the study profiled T cell repertoires from 666 subjects and related those repertoires to cytomegalovirus serostatus. Study-wide findings and limitations: In a later genetic analysis, a missense DCLRE1C variant was associated with V-gene and J-gene trimming of TCR beta chains, and the association was replicated in an independent cohort. Some IMGT-functional V segments, including TRBV6-2 and TRBV6-3, could not be told apart with the 87-base-pair reads, so those segments were excluded. In a later analysis, the rate of TCR association differed among HLA loci, with DRB1 alleles having the most associated TCRs and HLA-C alleles having the fewest. The study listed 164 TCR beta chains as associated with cytomegalovirus. This cohort had only TCR beta chains sequenced, and the lack of alpha or paired-chain data limited which features could be detected. In vitro tests confirmed that three of the cytomegalovirus-associated TCR beta chains recognize cytomegalovirus antigens. HLA typing was unavailable for some donors at each locus, so association tests used only the typed subset. Approximately 16 rarely observed V segments, including chromosome 9 orphons, were excluded from the earlier analysis of several hundred of the donors because counts were too low. In a later analysis, most CMV-associated TCR beta chains were found to appear HLA-restricted, with HLA associations seemingly driven largely by CMV exposure. When HLA alleles, especially DR and DQ, strongly co-occurred, attributing TCR associations to individual alleles was difficult. In a later analysis, HLA-associated TCR beta chains were found to be more clonally expanded and to have lower generation probabilities than equally common non-associated chains. Several of the top co-occurrence clusters appeared to be linked to parvovirus B19, influenza, CMV and Epstein-Barr virus, according to a later analysis. Presence/absence analyses assumed roughly uniform sequencing depth across donors, an assumption that may not hold. In an earlier analysis of 500 to 650 of the donors, most TCR beta V segments appeared in productive rearrangements about 87% or about 30% of the time, broadly matching IMGT annotations. A later analysis associated about 17,000 TCR beta sequences with specific HLA alleles at a false discovery rate of 0.05. In both the original and validation cohorts, the classifier was reported to diagnose cytomegalovirus status with high specificity and sensitivity. Most TCR sequences were observed very rarely across donors, whereas some public TCRs were present in many individuals. According to the authors, the approach could potentially be generalized to other disease states and immunological phenotypes. A cluster of highly shared sequence variants was judged likely to be a technical artifact of the sequencing pipeline. Compared with the roughly 670-donor mean, donors in an Asian-associated ancestry cluster had fewer N-insertions in productive TCRs, according to a later genetic analysis. Immune exposure information for the cohort was limited to CMV serostatus. A further reported finding was that TCR beta sequences accurately predicted the HLA-A and HLA-B alleles for most subjects in the first cohort. Linkage disequilibrium might explain the correlated functional status among segregating V segments, but an unknown experimental factor could not be ruled out.

Of note for this clone: The antigen it binds to is not known.

Libraries were prepared through the immunoSEQ multiplex PCR assay. The multiplex PCR relied on a mix of 60 forward primers for TCR Vbeta segments and 13 reverse primers for TCR Jbeta segments. A multiplex PCR assay on genomic DNA amplified the CDR3 region of rearranged TCR beta genes. The Illumina HiSeq System was used to sequence the amplified TCR beta libraries as 87-base-pair reads. In the source study's methods: A later analysis counted approximately 76 million unique TCR beta chains across the 690 or so repertoires, and roughly 11 million of these chains were shared by at least two donors. A nearest-neighbor algorithm error-corrected the raw reads and collapsed the reads into unique sequences, merging closely related sequences to remove PCR and sequencing errors. CDR3 sequences were aligned to IMGT reference sequences to assign V, D and J gene segments. For a sequence to be retained, at least a six-nucleotide match to both a V gene segment and a J gene segment was required. Rearrangements were called productive when the CDR3 lacked stop codons and stayed in frame with V and J; all others were non-productive. CDR3 was defined by IMGT convention, running from the second conserved V-encoded cysteine to the conserved J-encoded phenylalanine. Sequences without an unambiguous match to a single V gene segment were excluded from the earlier analysis of about 600 of the donors. An earlier analysis of fewer than 750 of the donors classified V segments as functional when productive rearrangements were above 56.7% and as segregating when the standard deviation between donors was above 5%. A statistical classification framework was built to diagnose cytomegalovirus status from the catalog of TCR beta chain sequences. V and J gene assignment, in a later analysis, came from comparing TCR nucleotide sequences with IMGT/GENE-DB human TR gene sequences. In a later analysis, CDR3 sequences and most-parsimonious VDJ recombination scenarios were assigned using the TCRdist pipeline. A later analysis defined each TCR beta chain by its CDR3 amino acid sequence plus V-gene family, and excluded reads lacking a unique V-gene family. As a way to deal with suspected cross-contamination and a sequencing artifact, a later analysis dropped approximately 590 nucleotide sequences that were highly shared and had low generation probability. For each public chain, a later analysis derived a clonal expansion index from normalized ranks of inferred template counts within each repertoire. Generation probabilities in a later analysis came from a VDJ recombination model fitted to out-of-frame rearrangements, and those results were checked against IGoR. Hypergeometric tests were used in a later analysis to score TCR-TCR, TCR-HLA and TCR-CMV co-occurrence, with a repertoire-size bias correction applied to the TCR pairs. In a later analysis, false discovery rates were estimated by permuting HLA or CMV assignments 20 times. A later analysis grouped co-occurring TCRs with DBSCAN, adding TCRdist sequence similarity when clustering within HLA-allele-positive subsets. Co-occurrence clustering excluded repertoires with fewer than 30,000 or more than 120,000 public chains, plus five with anomalous nucleotide sharing. As stored in TCRdb, this immuneACCESS dataset retains in-frame rearrangements with V and J assigned. A fraction of the clones does not appear; measured against another copy, unresolved V genes explain less than half of the discrepancy, and the remainder lacks a known reason. The V and J calls and clone size are taken from that table; D and trimming were inferred from the DNA. This sample's table lists under 250,000 clones. 1.1% of the sample is taken by the ten largest.

The cohort consisted of more than 650 healthy bone marrow donors. At the time of sampling, all cohort members were nominally healthy, though unrecorded immune exposures were likely present. The donor was CMV seropositive and belonged to the group of 250 to 300 seropositive cohort members. Every donor gave a peripheral blood sample, and the peripheral blood mononuclear cells from that sample were used for TCR beta sequencing. Genomic DNA was extracted from the blood cell samples with the Qiagen DNeasy Blood Extraction Kit. CDR1 and CDR2 are read off the germline V gene (reference sequence) as LNHDA and SQIVND. Trimming removed 3 bases from V and 5 bases from J; the gene matches leave 10 bases unexplained. Taken from cysteine to phenylalanine, the CDR3 has 15 residues. Solely the CDR3 DNA is kept, with 45 bases framed from the first base.

This sequence originates from a girl aged 2 to 10 in good health and CMV-seropositive. Here the chain combines TRBV19 and TRBJ2-7; 7 of the junction bases match TRBD1. Sequencing was done on a sample of PBMCs. The CDR3 protein is CASSIPGQVEDEQYF. The nucleotides are TGTGCCAGTAGTATTCCCGGACAGGTTGAAGACGAGCAGTACTTC.